The entry that follows covers one TCR beta chain sequence. As yet, its antigen is unknown. The data are from a study of cytomegalovirus exposure and HLA in healthy donors. Study-wide context: About 179 million T cells yielded roughly 120 million unique TCR beta sequences in earlier analysis.

PCR primers comprised 60 Vbeta and 13 Jbeta primers. Here immunoSEQ multiplex PCR was the method, and the copy in TCRdb shows in-frame clones only, minus some. The sample gives about 140,000 clones, about 80% of which show up once; approximately 15% is in the top ten. Germline assignment: CDR1 SGHDT and CDR2 YYEEEE. Deletions cut 5 bases from V and 6 bases from J, with 21 bases between. The CDR3 runs to 15 residues. Study results and caveats: A prior analysis recorded that most TCR beta V segments were productive about 90% or about 30% of the time. CMV serostatus alone was available as immune exposure information. As a later analysis revealed, most CMV-associated TCR beta chains appeared HLA-restricted.

This TCR was recovered from a woman aged 35 to 49 in good health and CMV-seronegative. This chain links TRBV5-6 with TRBJ2-7; D might be TRBD2 (5 bases). The sample comprised PBMCs. DNA of the CDR3: TGTGCCAGCAGTTTGCCTTCTAGCCAAACGGGCGAGCAGTACTTC. Translating it yields CASSLPSSQTGEQYF.